This T cell receptor beta chain comes out of a study of cytomegalovirus exposure and HLA in healthy donors. Study-level information: Clustering assigned 81% of the approximately 400 genotyped donors to the Caucasian-associated ancestry cluster. Study-level results: According to reports, the classifier identified cytomegalovirus status with high specificity and sensitivity. Highest at DRB1 and lowest at HLA-C, TCR association rates differed among HLA loci in a later analysis.

In the PCR, 60 Vbeta and 13 Jbeta primers were used. The method was immunoSEQ multiplex PCR; TCRdb's version includes in-frame clones alone and lacks a portion of them. Of approximately 150,000 clones listed, roughly three quarters were seen once; the top ten hold approximately 8.7%. Concerning this clone itself: The antigen is not known.

The specimen was PBMCs. The clonotype was recovered from a young man in good health and CMV-seropositive.

DNA for the CDR3: TGTGCCAGTAGTAGTACTCAGGGGGCGTTCTATGGCTACACCTTC. Translating it yields CASSSTQGAFYGYTF. The chain carries TRBV19 and TRBJ1-2, with 8 positions matching TRBD1. The CDR3 is made up of 15 amino acids. Germline trimming cut 4 bases from V and 4 bases from J; bases unmatched to any gene: 8. From germline, CDR1 is LNHDA and CDR2 SQIVND (reference sequence). The full variable domain, in which reference TRBV19 and TRBJ1-2 provide the parts outside the CDR3, is DGGITQSPKYLFRKEGQNVTLSCEQNLNHDAMYWYRQDPGQGLRLIYYSQIVNDFQKGDIAEGYSVSREKKESFPLTVTSAQKNPTAFYLCASSSTQGAFYGYTFGSGTRLTVV.